The rows below give T cell receptor beta chains drawn from one sample of a study of blood T cell repertoires in COVID-19. Libraries were prepared by immunoSEQ multiplex PCR; TCRdb keeps only in-frame clonotypes and omits some of them. The data show tens of thousands of clones, roughly four fifths seen once. The sequenced sample consisted of peripheral blood. The origin of the receptors is a human donor with acute or convalescent COVID-19. The donor label of this sample is uncertain. Both conserved end residues are part of each CDR3. The D gene is left open where the match is weak. Size values are once, few and many counts, or a class for expanded clones, and some rows have none.

size	D	J	V	CDR3	DNA
NA	NA	TRBJ2-1	TRBV14	CASSQELQTLYNEQFF	TGTGCCAGCAGCCAAGAGTTACAGACACTTTACAATGAGCAGTTCTTC
NA	NA	TRBJ1-1	TRBV2	CASSERDLISNTEAFF	TGTGCCAGCAGTGAAAGGGACTTGATCTCGAACACTGAAGCTTTCTTT
NA	TRBD2	TRBJ2-4	TRBV3-1/TRBV3-2	CASSQGRGRAPKNIQYF	TGTGCCAGCAGCCAAGGTCGCGGGAGGGCACCTAAAAACATTCAGTACTTC
once	NA	TRBJ2-6	TRBV4-1	CASSQQTGSGGANVLTF	TGCGCCAGCAGCCAACAAACAGGCTCCGGTGGGGCCAACGTCCTGACTTTC
NA	NA	TRBJ2-6	TRBV19	CASSPPPGANVLTF	TGTGCCAGTAGCCCCCCTCCTGGGGCCAACGTCCTGACTTTC
few	NA	TRBJ1-1	TRBV7-9	CACRDVGNTEAFF	TGTGCCTGTCGGGATGTTGGGAACACTGAAGCTTTCTTT
NA	TRBD1	TRBJ1-4	TRBV5-1	CASSPQTGEREKLFF	TGCGCCAGCAGCCCTCAGACAGGGGAACGTGAAAAACTGTTTTTT
once	NA	TRBJ1-3	TRBV2	CASSEWRISGNTIYF	TGTGCCAGCAGTGAATGGCGGATCTCTGGAAACACCATATATTTT
NA	TRBD2	TRBJ2-5	TRBV7-3	CASSLGGGTSGETQYF	TGTGCCAGCAGCTTGGGGGGCGGGACTAGTGGAGAGACCCAGTACTTC
NA	NA	TRBJ1-1	TRBV6-5	CASSSTTGGGTEAFF	TGTGCCAGCAGTTCCACGACAGGAGGAGGCACTGAAGCTTTCTTT
NA	TRBD1	TRBJ2-4	TRBV6-2/TRBV6-3	CASSRTGAAKNIQYF	TGTGCCAGCAGTAGAACAGGGGCTGCCAAAAACATTCAGTACTTC
NA	TRBD2	TRBJ2-5	TRBV13	CASSRVGGSLFGETQYF	TGTGCCAGCAGCCGGGTAGGCGGGAGTCTATTTGGAGAGACCCAGTACTTC
NA	TRBD2	TRBJ2-5	TRBV10-2	CASSGSGGKETQYF	TGCGCCAGCAGCGGAAGCGGGGGGAAAGAGACCCAGTACTTC
NA	NA	TRBJ1-6	TRBV7-3	CASSLAGGTPLHF	TGTGCCAGCAGCCTTGCGGGGGGGACACCCCTCCACTTT
NA	NA	TRBJ2-7	TRBV6-1	CASSEGSRVTEQYF	TGTGCCAGCAGTGAAGGGAGCAGGGTTACCGAGCAGTACTTC
NA	TRBD2	TRBJ2-7	TRBV6-1	CASSDGGGGGFYEQYF	TGTGCCAGCAGTGACGGCGGGGGGGGCGGTTTCTACGAGCAGTACTTC
NA	TRBD2	TRBJ2-3	TRBV5-1	CARSYGPSGGGTDTQYF	TGCGCCCGCAGTTACGGGCCTAGCGGGGGGGGCACAGATACGCAGTATTTT
few	NA	TRBJ2-3	TRBV27	CASSSSLSTDTQYF	TGTGCCAGCAGTTCCTCCCTAAGCACAGATACGCAGTATTTT